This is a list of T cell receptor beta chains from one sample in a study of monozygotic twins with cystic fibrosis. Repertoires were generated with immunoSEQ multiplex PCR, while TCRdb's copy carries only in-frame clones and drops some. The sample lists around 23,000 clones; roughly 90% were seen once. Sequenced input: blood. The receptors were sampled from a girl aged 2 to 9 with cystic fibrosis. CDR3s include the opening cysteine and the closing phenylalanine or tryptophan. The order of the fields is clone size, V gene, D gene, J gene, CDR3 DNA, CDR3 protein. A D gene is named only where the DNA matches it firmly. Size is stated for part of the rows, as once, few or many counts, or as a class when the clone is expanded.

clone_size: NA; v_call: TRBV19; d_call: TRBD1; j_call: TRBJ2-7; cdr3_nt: TGTGCCAGTAGTCCCGGGACAGGAGCGACCTACGAGCAGTACTTC; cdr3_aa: CASSPGTGATYEQYF
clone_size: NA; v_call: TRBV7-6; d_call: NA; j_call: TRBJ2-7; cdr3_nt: TGTGCCAGCAGTTCCCCCTATTCGGGGGGCCGTTTACAGGGAACTTTCTACGAGCAGTACTTC; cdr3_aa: CASSSPYSGGRLQGTFYEQYF
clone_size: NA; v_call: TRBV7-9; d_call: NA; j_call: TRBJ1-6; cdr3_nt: TGTGCCAGCAGGGACTATAATTCACCCCTCCACTTT; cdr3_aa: CASRDYNSPLHF
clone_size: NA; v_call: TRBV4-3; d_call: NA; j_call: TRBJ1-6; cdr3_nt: TGCGCCAGCAGCCAGGGATCCAGGGCTCTTGATTCACCCCTCCACTTT; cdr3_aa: CASSQGSRALDSPLHF
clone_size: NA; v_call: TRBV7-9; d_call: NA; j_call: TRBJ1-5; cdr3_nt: TGTGCCAGCAGCCTAACGATGGGGGTACGGCATTTT; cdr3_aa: CASSLTMGVRHF
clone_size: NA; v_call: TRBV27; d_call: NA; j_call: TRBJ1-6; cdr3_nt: TGTGCCAGCAGTTTAATTGTGGTGGGGGGGCTAGAAAATTCACCCCTCCACTTT; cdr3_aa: CASSLIVVGGLENSPLHF
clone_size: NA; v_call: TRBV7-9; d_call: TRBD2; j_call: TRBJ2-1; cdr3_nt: TGTGCCAGCAGCTTAAACCGGGGGGTTTACAATGAGCAGTTCTTC; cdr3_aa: CASSLNRGVYNEQFF
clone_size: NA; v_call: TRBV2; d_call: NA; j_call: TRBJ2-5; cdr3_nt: TGTGCCAGCTTCCTTTGGGACAAATCTTTACAAGAGACCCAGTACTTC; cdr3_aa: CASFLWDKSLQETQYF
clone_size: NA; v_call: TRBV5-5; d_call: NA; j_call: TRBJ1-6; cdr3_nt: TGTGCCAGCAGCTTGGAGCGTCCAGGGGAGGCACCCCTCCACTTT; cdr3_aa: CASSLERPGEAPLHF
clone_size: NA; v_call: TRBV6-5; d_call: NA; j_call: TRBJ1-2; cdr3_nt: TGTGCCAGCAGGGGCCAGGGAGGGGACTATGGCTACACCTTC; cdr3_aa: CASRGQGGDYGYTF
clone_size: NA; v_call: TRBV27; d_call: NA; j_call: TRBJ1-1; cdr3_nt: TGTGCCAGCAGTGGACATCACACTGAAGCTTTCTTT; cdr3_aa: CASSGHHTEAFF
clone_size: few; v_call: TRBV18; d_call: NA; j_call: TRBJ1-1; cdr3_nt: TGTGCCAGCTCACCACGACAAGGAGCTTCAATGGAGTCGGATGAAGCTTTCTTT; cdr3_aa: CASSPRQGASMESDEAFF
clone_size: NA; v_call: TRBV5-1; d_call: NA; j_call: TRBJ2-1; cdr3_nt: TGCGCCAGCAGCTCCGGGAGGGACAGGGCCTACAATGAGCAGTTCTTC; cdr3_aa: CASSSGRDRAYNEQFF
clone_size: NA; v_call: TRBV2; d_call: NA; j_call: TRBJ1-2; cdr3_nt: TGTGCCAGCCGTAGAGGCGGCGGGTCGAGGGTAGGTGGCTACACCTTC; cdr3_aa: CASRRGGGSRVGGYTF
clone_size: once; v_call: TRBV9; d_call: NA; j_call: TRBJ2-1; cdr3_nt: TGTGCCAGCAGCGTAGTCGGGGTGGGAAATGAGCAGTTCTTC; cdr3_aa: CASSVVGVGNEQFF
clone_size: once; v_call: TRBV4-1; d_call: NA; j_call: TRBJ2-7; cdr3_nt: TGCGCCAGCAGCCAAGATGGGGGGAACGAGCAGTACTTC; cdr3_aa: CASSQDGGNEQYF
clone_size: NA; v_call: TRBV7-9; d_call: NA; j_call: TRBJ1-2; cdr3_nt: NA; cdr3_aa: CASSLVGRGSSTF
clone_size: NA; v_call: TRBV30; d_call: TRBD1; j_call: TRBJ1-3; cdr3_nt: TGTGCCTGGAATGGGGGGCAGGGGGCGGACTCTGGAAACACCATATATTTT; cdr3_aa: CAWNGGQGADSGNTIYF
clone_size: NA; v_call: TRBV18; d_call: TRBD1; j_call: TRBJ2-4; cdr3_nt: TGTGCCAGCTCACCAACAGGGGATGGTGGAAACATTCAGTACTTC; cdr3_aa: CASSPTGDGGNIQYF
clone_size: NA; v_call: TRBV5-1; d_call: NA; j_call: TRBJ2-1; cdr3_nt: TGCGCCAGCAGCTTGGTTTTCGAGGAGCAGTTCTTC; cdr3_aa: CASSLVFEEQFF
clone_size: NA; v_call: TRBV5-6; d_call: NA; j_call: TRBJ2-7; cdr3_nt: TGTGCCAGCAGCCCGGGACTCGAGGCCTACGAGCAGTACTTC; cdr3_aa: CASSPGLEAYEQYF
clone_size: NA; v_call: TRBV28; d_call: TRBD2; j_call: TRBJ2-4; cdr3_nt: TGTGCCAGCAGTTTACCGACTAGCGGGGGCAAACTCCAGTACTTC; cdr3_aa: CASSLPTSGGKLQYF
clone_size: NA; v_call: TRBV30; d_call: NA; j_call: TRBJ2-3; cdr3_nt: TGTGCCTGGAGTGTTTCAGATACGCAGTATTTT; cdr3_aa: CAWSVSDTQYF
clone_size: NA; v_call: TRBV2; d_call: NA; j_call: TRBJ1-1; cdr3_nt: TGTGCCAGCAGTGATGTGGGAGGTGAAGCTTTCTTT; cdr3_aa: CASSDVGGEAFF
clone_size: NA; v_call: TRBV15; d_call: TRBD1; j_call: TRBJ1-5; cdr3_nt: TGTGCCACCAGCAGAGATAGGGGGCTCAATCAGCCCCAGCATTTT; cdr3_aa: CATSRDRGLNQPQHF
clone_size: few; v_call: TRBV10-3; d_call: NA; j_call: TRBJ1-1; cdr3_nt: TGTGCCATCAGTGGCCCAAAAGGGGCTTTCTTT; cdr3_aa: CAISGPKGAFF
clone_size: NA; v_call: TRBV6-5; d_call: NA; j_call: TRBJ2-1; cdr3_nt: TGTGCCAGCAGTCCGGGATCCTACAATGAGCAGTTCTTC; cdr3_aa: CASSPGSYNEQFF
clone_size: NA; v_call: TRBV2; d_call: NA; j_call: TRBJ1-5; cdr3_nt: TGTGCCAGCAGCCAACCAGGGGGCAATCAGCCCCAGCATTTT; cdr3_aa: CASSQPGGNQPQHF
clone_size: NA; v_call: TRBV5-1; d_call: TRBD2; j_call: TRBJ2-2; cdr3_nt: TGCGCCAGCAGCTTAATAGCGGGGGCGAACACCGGGGAGCTGTTTTTT; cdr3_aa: CASSLIAGANTGELFF
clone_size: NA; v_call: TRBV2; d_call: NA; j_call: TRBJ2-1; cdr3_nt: TGTGCCAGCAGTCGATTTAGTGGAAGGGTAGGTGAGCAGTTCTTC; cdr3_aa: CASSRFSGRVGEQFF
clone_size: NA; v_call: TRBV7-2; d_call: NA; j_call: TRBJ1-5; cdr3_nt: TGTGCCAGCAGCCCCAGGGCGCAGAGCAATCAGCCCCAGCATTTT; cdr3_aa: CASSPRAQSNQPQHF
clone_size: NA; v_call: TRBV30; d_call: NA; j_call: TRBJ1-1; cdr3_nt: TGTGCCTGCCTCTCAAACAGGGTTTCCGAAGCTTTCTTT; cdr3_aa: CACLSNRVSEAFF
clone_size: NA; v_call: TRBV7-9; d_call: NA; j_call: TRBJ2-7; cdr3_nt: TGTGCCAGCAGCCGTATGGCAGATTCCTACGAGCAGTACTTC; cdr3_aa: CASSRMADSYEQYF
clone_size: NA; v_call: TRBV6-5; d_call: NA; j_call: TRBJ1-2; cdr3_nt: TGTGCCAGCAGTTACGTCCTCGGACAGATCTATGGCTACACCTTC; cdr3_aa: CASSYVLGQIYGYTF
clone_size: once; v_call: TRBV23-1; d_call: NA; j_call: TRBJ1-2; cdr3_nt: TGCGCCAGCAGTCAGGGCGATGGCTACACCTTC; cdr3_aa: CASSQGDGYTF
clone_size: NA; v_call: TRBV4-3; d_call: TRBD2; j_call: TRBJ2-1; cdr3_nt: TGCGCCAGCAGCTTTATGACTAGCGGGGGATACAATGAGCAGTTCTTC; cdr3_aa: CASSFMTSGGYNEQFF
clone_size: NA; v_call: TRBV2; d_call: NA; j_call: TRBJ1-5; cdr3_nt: TGTGCCAGCAGTCCTGATAGCAATCAGCCCCAGCATTTT; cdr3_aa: CASSPDSNQPQHF
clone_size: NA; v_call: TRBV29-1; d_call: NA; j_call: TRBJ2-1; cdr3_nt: TGCAGCGTTGGACATTACAATGAGCAGTTCTTC; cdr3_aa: CSVGHYNEQFF
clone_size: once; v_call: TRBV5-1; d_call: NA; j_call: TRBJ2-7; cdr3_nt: TGCGCCACCTCTCCAGGGGATTACTCCTACGAGCAGTACTTC; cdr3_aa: CATSPGDYSYEQYF
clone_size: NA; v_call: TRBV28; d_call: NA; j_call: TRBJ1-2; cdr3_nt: TGTGCCAGCAGTTTTTTACAGATCTATGGCTACACCTTC; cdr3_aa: CASSFLQIYGYTF
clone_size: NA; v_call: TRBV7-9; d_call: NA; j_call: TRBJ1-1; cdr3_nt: TGTGCCAGCAGCTTAGTTCCTGGGGGCACTGAAGCTTTCTTT; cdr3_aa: CASSLVPGGTEAFF
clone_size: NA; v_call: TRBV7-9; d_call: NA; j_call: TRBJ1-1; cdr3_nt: TGTGCCAGCAGCCTAGCGAGCACTGAAGCTTTCTTT; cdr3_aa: CASSLASTEAFF
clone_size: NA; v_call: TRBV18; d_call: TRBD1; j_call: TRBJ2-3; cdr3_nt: TGTGCCAGCTCAGACGGACAGGGAGGACGCACAGATACGCAGTATTTT; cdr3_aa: CASSDGQGGRTDTQYF
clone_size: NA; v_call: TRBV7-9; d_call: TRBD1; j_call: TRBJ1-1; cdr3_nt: TGTGCCAGCAGCACCATTGACAGGGAGAACACTGAAGCTTTCTTT; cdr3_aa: CASSTIDRENTEAFF
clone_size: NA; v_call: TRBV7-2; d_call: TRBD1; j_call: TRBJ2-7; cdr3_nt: TGTGCCAGCAGCTCATACAGGGGGTTTTACGAGCAGTACTTC; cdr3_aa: CASSSYRGFYEQYF
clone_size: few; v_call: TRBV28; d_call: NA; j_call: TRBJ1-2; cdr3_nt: TGTGCCAGCAGTTTATCCGCTGGACATTTTGCAACCAACTATGGCTACACCTTC; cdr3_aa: CASSLSAGHFATNYGYTF
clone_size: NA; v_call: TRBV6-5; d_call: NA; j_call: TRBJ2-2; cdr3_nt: TGTGCCAGCAGTATAACGCCGAACACCGGGGAGCTGTTTTTT; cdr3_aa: CASSITPNTGELFF
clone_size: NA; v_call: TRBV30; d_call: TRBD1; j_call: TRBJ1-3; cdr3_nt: TGTGCCTGGAGTGCTACCCAGGGGGAAAACACCATATATTTT; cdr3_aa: CAWSATQGENTIYF
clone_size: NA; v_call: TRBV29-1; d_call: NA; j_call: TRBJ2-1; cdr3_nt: TGCAGCGCCCATATGCGACAGGCGGGCTCCTACAATGAGCAGTTCTTC; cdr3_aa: CSAHMRQAGSYNEQFF
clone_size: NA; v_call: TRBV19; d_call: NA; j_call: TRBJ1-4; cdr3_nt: TGTGCCAGTAGTAAGGGGATGACAACAACTAATGAAAAACTGTTTTTT; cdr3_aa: CASSKGMTTTNEKLFF
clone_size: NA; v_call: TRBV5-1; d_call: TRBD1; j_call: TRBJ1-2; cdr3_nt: TGCGCCAGCAGCTTAGGGACAGGAGCTTATGGCTACACCTTC; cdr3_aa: CASSLGTGAYGYTF
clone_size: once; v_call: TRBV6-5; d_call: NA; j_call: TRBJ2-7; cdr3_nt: TGTGCCAGCAGTTATAGGACTAATGGCGAGCAGTACTTC; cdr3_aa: CASSYRTNGEQYF
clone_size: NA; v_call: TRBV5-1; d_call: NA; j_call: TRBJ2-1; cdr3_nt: TGCGCCAGCAGCTTGGTAGGTGAGCAGTTCTTC; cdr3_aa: CASSLVGEQFF
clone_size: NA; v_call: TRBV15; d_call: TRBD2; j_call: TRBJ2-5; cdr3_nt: TGTGCCACCCAAGAGGGACTAATGAAAGAGACCCAGTACTTC; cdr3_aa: CATQEGLMKETQYF
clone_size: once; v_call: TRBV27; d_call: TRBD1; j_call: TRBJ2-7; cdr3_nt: TGTGCCAGCAGTCGAGCCGGGACAGGGCGCAACGAGCAGTACTTC; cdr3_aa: CASSRAGTGRNEQYF
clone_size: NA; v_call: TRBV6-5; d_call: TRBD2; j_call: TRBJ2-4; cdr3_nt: TGTGCCAGCAGATCTTCTAGCGGGGGGTTTAACATTCAGTACTTC; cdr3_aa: CASRSSSGGFNIQYF
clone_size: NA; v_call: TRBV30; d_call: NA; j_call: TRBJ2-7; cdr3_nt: TGTGCCGGTAGCCGGGACATATTCGAGCAGTACTTC; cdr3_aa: CAGSRDIFEQYF
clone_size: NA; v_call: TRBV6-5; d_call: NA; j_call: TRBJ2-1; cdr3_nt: TGTGCCAGCAGTTACTCCGCCCGTGGGGGCAACAATGAGCAGTTCTTC; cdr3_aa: CASSYSARGGNNEQFF
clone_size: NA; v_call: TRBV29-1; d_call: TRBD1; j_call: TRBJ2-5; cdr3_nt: TGCAGCGTCGAAGACAGGGGGCCTAAAGAGACCCAGTACTTC; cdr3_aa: CSVEDRGPKETQYF
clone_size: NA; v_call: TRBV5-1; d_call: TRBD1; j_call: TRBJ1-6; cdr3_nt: TGCGCCAGCAGCACGGAGATCCGGGACAGGACGAATTCACCCCTCCACTTT; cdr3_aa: CASSTEIRDRTNSPLHF